This T cell receptor (beta chain) was sequenced in a study of shared clonotypes between healthy human individuals (dated by TCRdb to between 2020 and 2021). Regarding the study in general: The cohort included three men and two women between 18 and 49 years of age. The study deeply sequenced blood TCR repertoires of five healthy adults to estimate repertoire size and the extent of clonotype sharing between individuals. Libraries were prepared and TCR repertoires were sequenced by different laboratories using diverse techniques, in order to increase sequencing depth and limit assay-specific biases. Between about 0.9 and 10 billion PBMCs per donor were obtained by leukapheresis. Paper-wide results and their limitations: Sampling was restricted to blood, and TCR repertoires in tissue are likely to differ from TCR repertoires in blood. Pairwise subsampling indicated that sequencing depth was expected to affect the degree of clonotype sharing among donors. The genetic and exposure-history diversity represented was limited by the small number of donors.

This clone was found a few times. It has no known antigen specificity. No clone much larger than this one lies a single base away; base qualities are absent. Using the deep immunoSEQ assay, multiplex PCR amplified TCR CDR3 regions from genomic DNA. Genomic DNA extracted from each cell subset was distributed evenly over all wells of several immunoSEQ 96-well plates, and each plate served as one replicate. For unsorted PBMC, each replicate PCR was loaded with about 270 ng genomic DNA, equivalent to tens of thousands of T cell genomes. Ten immunoSEQ deep assay plates were used to sequence the unsorted PBMC genomic DNA. Purified libraries were quantified with a Qubit 3.0 fluorometer, sized on a Bioanalyzer 2100, and re-quantified with the KAPA Library Quantification kit. Each immunoSEQ 96-well plate was sequenced on its own single-read 150-cycle Illumina NextSeq 550 flow cell. In the authors' own workflow: Because the immunoSEQ output held only junctional sequences and lacked quality scores, the filtering could not match the filtering applied to full-length reads. To assign V/J genes and CDR3, sequences were annotated against IMGT germline references using PyIR, a Python wrapper for IgBLAST v1.9. Reads with weak V/J assignments (E-value above 1e-6), missing CDR3, stop codons, out-of-frame junctions, or ambiguous translated residues were removed. V3J clonotypes were defined by identical inferred V gene, J gene, and CDR3 amino acid sequence. Percentage overlap between repertoires was calculated by dividing the number of shared unique clonotypes by the size of the smaller repertoire. Richness of each repertoire was evaluated using RTK rarefaction, the Chao1 estimator, and Recon v2.1 estimates of unobserved clonotypes. TCRdb stores this immuneACCESS table with in-frame sequences only. Part of the clones is absent; in the studies checked, under half of the shortfall reflects unresolved V genes, and no reason is known for the rest. The V and J calls and clone size come from that table; D and trimming were worked out from the DNA. The sample table contains about 480,000 clones; only one count was recorded for 79% of them. The ten largest clones capture 10% to 15% of the sample.

The donors were healthy, HIV-negative adults who had no recently reported acute infections or vaccinations. All donors were Caucasian adults living in Nashville, Tennessee, USA. For unsorted samples, about 90 million PBMCs were counted and genomic DNA was extracted with the QIAamp DNA Blood Mini kit. Blood was collected by leukapheresis, and PBMCs were isolated by Ficoll-Histopaque density gradient centrifugation and then cryopreserved in liquid nitrogen vapor phase. There are 12 amino acids in the CDR3, from cysteine to phenylalanine inclusive. Just the 36-base CDR3 DNA is kept, in frame starting at base 1. Deletion took 4 bases off V and 13 bases off J, with a span of 15 bases between the germline ends. The germline V gene (reference sequence) gives CDR1 as SGHNT and CDR2 as YYREEE.

The sample taken for sequencing was PBMCs. This receptor was taken from a woman in her thirties or forties in good health. Some clones in this sample may be carry-over from other donors' samples. The V and J genes are TRBV5-4 and TRBJ2-1; the D gene identity is not certain. CDR3 sequence: CASSADQTAQFF. At the DNA level, the sequence is TGTGCCAGCAGCGCCGACCAAACCGCCCAGTTCTTC.